This T cell receptor (beta chain) was sequenced in a study of blood T cell repertoires in COVID-19. Study at large: Samples taken during acute and convalescent COVID-19 were collected in the United States, Italy and Spain. Sample material is recorded as cDNA or gDNA derived from T cells, B-cell-depleted T cells, or PBMCs.

Germline lookup yields CDR1 LGHNA and CDR2 YNFKEQ. This CDR3 spans 15 amino acids. The germline V and J ends were trimmed by 0 bases and 5 bases, with 13 bases remaining between them. The authors' processing: Counts of nucleated cells, estimated from reference gene primer amplification, were obtained. Repertoires were generated with immunoSEQ multiplex PCR, while TCRdb's copy carries only in-frame clones and drops some. The DNA was the basis for D and trimming; V, J and clone size are from that table. The sample consists of 52,000 or so clones, 87% of them appearing once. Seattle patients were enrolled during active infection and followed longitudinally.

The sequence derives from a man aged 40-49 years with COVID-19, enrolled during active disease. The chain combines TRBV4-2 with TRBJ2-5, with no clear D. Input material: peripheral blood. This CDR3 reads CASSQELQPQETQYF. The CDR3 DNA follows: TGTGCCAGCAGCCAAGAATTACAACCCCAGGAGACCCAGTACTTC.